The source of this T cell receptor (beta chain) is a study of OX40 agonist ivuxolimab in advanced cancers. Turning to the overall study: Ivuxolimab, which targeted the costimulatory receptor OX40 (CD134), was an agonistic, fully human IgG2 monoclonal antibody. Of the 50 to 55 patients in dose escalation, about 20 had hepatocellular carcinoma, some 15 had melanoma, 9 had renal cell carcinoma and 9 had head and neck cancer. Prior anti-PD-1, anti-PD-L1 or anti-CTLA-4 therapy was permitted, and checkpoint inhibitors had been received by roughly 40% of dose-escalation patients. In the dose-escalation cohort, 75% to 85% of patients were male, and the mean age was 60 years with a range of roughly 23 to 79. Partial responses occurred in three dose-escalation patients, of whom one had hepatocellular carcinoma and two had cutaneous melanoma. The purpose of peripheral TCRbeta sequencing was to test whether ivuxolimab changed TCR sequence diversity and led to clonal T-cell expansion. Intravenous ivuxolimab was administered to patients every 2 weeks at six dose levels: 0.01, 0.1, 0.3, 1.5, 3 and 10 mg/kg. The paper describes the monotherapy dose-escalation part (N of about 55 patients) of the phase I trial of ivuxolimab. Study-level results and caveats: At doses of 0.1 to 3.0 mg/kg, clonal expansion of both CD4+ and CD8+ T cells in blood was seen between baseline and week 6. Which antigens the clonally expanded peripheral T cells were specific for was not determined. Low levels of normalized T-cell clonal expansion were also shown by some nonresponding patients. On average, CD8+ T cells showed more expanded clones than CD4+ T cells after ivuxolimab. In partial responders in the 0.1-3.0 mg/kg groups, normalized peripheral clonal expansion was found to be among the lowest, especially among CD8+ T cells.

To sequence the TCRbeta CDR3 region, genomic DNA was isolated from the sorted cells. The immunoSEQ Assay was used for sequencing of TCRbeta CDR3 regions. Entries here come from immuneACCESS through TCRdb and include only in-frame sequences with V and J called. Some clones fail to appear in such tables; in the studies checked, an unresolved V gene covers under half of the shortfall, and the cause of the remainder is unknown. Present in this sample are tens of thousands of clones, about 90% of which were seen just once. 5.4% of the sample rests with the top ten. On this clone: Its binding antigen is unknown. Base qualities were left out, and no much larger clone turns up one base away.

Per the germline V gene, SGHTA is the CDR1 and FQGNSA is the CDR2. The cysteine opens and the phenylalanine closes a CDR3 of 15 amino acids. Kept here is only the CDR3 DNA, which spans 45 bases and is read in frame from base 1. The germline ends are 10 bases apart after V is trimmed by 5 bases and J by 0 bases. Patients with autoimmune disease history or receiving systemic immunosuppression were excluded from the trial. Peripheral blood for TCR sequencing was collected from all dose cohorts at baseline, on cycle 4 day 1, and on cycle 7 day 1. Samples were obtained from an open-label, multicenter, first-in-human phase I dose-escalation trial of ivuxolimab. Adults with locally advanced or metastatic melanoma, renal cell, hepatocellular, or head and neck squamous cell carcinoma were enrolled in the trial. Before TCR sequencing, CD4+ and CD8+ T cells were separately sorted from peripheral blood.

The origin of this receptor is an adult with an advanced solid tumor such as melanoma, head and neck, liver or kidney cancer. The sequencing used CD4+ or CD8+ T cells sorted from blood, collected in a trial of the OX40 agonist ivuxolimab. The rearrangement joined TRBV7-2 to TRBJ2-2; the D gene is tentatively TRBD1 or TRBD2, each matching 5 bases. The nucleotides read TGTGCCAGCAGCGTAGGGACCACGAACACCGGGGAGCTGTTTTTT. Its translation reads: CASSVGTTNTGELFF.